The 21 T cell receptor beta chains given below trace back to one sample, sequenced in a study of blood T cells in healthy people across ages. Using a J-beta primer mix together with a sample-barcoded 5' primer, a second PCR was run for roughly 7 to 11 cycles. TCRdb ran MiXCR on the 5' RACE reads and lists one entry per CDR3 protein. The profile shows around 1.1 million distinct CDR3 sequences, around two fifths of them singletons. Material for sequencing was blood. Receptors were obtained from a man younger than 35 in good health.

The V and J genes are TRBV11-1 and TRBJ1-4; D might be TRBD1 (5 bases). The CDR3 runs to 13 residues. Trimming stripped 5 bases from V and 5 bases from J, with 9 bases between. Germline CDR1 reads SGHAT; CDR2 reads FQDESV (reference sequence). CDR3 DNA: TGTGCCAGCAGCGGGACCCAGAATGAAAAACTGTTTTTT. It encodes CASSGTQNEKLFF.

This clonotype came up a few times. V gene TRBV6-5 combines with J gene TRBJ2-7; TRBD1 matches at 9 bases. This CDR3 has 15 amino acids. In germline, CDR1 is MNHEY, CDR2 SVGAGI. Trimming took 0 bases from V and 8 from J; bases not matched to a gene: 8. For the CDR3, the DNA is TGTGCCAGCAGTTACTCGTTGGGGACAGGGACCCAGCAGTACTTC. As protein: CASSYSLGTGTQQYF.

The chain recombines TRBV12-3 or TRBV12-4 with TRBJ1-6; a weak D match, TRBD1 (5 bases). The CDR3 runs to 15 residues. Between the trimmed V and J ends, which lost 6 bases and 1 base, there was a span of 10 bases. The CDR3 nucleotides are TGTGCCAGCAGGTCGGGGGGGTCCTATAATTCACCCCTCCACTTT. Protein product: CASRSGGSYNSPLHF.

The chain employs TRBV2 and TRBJ2-7; D is undetermined. V shed 6 bases and J shed 7 bases, with 13 bases lying between them. The CDR3 is 12 residues long. The germline gives CDR1 SNHLY, CDR2 FYNNEI. CDR3 region: CASRRYDNEQYF. CDR3 in DNA: TGTGCCAGCAGAAGATACGACAATGAGCAGTACTTC. Looking up the rest from reference TRBV2 and TRBJ2-7 gives the full variable domain: EPEVTQTPSHQVTQMGQEVILRCVPISNHLYFYWYRQILGQKVEFLVSFYNNEISEKSEIFDDQFSVERPDGSNFTLKIRSTKLEDSAMYFCASRRYDNEQYFGPGTRLTVT.

The chain links TRBV29-1 to TRBJ2-1; possible D gene TRBD2, 6 bases. With 7 bases removed from V and 8 bases from J, the gap between germline ends came to 18 bases. The CDR3 loop spans 13 amino acids. Germline V gene data show CDR1 as SQVTM and CDR2 as ANQGSEA. CDR3 nucleotides: TGCAGCGGGCGGCGCCAGGGAGGCTATGAGCAGTTCTTC. Its protein product is CSGRRQGGYEQFF.

This sequence joins TRBV29-1 and TRBJ2-1; D possibly matches TRBD1 or TRBD2 (5 bases each). The germline V gene has CDR1 SQVTM and CDR2 ANQGSEA. The length of the CDR3 is 16 residues. Between the trimmed V and J ends, which lost 4 bases and 0 bases, there was a span of 16 bases. The CDR3 DNA sequence: TGCAGCGTTGGCGGTAGGGACGACCTCTCCTACAATGAGCAGTTCTTC. Amino acid sequence: CSVGGRDDLSYNEQFF.

Comments on this clonotype: A far larger clone lies a single base away; this is likely a read error. V gene TRBV4-2 combines with J gene TRBJ2-3; D is unclear. In germline, CDR1 is LGHNA, CDR2 YNFKEQ. The CDR3 is made up of 12 amino acids. The CDR3 nucleotides are TGTGCCGGCAGCTACAGCACAGATACGCAGTATTTT. Its translation: CAGSYSTDTQYF.

Remarks on this clonotype: Given a much more abundant clone one base away, this may be a read error. The chain links TRBV2 to TRBJ2-5, with a weak D call TRBD1 (6 bases). The J call may be mistaken, given a closer DNA end match to TRBJ2-1. CDR3 length: 12 residues. Germline V gene lookup returns CDR1 SNHLY and CDR2 FYNNEI. The CDR3 DNA reads TGTGCCAGCGGGACATTACAAGAGACCCAGTTCTTC. This codes for CASGTLQETQFF.

This clonotype has just a few counts. A read error may explain this, as a much larger clone is one base away. The chain carries TRBV6-5 and TRBJ2-1; D is perhaps TRBD1 (5 bases). Deletions cut 5 bases from V and 1 base from J, with 9 bases between. The CDR3 length is 14 residues. Germline CDR1 MNHEY, CDR2 SVGAGI. In DNA form, the CDR3 reads TGTGCCAGCAGTGTCAGGGAATCCTACAATGAGCAGTTCTTC. Translating gives CASSVRESYNEQFF.

This clonotype was seen only a few times. The chain has TRBV29-1 and TRBJ2-1; D is ambiguous. This CDR3 region has 14 residues. V gave up 7 bases and J gave up 2 bases, with 15 bases separating them. CDR1 is SQVTM, CDR2 ANQGSEA, per germline. The DNA for the CDR3 is TGCAGCGCCCTCCATTCCCAGCCCTACAATGAGCAGTTCTTC. It codes for CSALHSQPYNEQFF.

V usage is TRBV18 and J usage is TRBJ2-1, with 8 bases lining up with TRBD1. V lost 6 bases and J lost 10; bases outside the gene matches: 11. Germline V lookup: CDR1 KGHSH, CDR2 LQKENI. CDR3 length: 14 residues. CDR3 coding DNA: TGTGCCAGCTCCACCCGACAGGGGAAGTACGAGCAGTTCTTC. Residues: CASSTRQGKYEQFF.

This clonotype was counted between two and nine times. The chain uses TRBV12-3 or TRBV12-4 and TRBJ1-4; the match to TRBD1 covers 11 bases. The V and J ends lost 5 bases and 0 bases, in that order; junction bases with no gene match: 8. CDR3 length: 18 residues. The CDR3 DNA follows: TGTGCCAGCAGTGGGACGGGACAGGGGGGCTCAACTAATGAAAAACTGTTTTTT. It codes for CASSGTGQGGSTNEKLFF.

Only a few counts were recorded for this clonotype. The rearrangement links TRBV7-2 to TRBJ2-3; possibly TRBD1 for D (5 bases). CDR1 SGHTA and CDR2 FQGNSA come from the germline V gene. CDR3 length: 15 amino acids. Trimming shortened V by 1 base and J by 6 bases, and 14 bases separated the two germline ends. CDR3 DNA sequence: TGTGCCAGCAGCTTAGTTGTAGGTCCAGGGGATACGCAGTATTTT. Its protein product is CASSLVVGPGDTQYF. Using reference TRBV7-2 and TRBJ2-3 for the parts outside the CDR3, the full variable domain is GAGVSQSPSNKVTEKGKDVELRCDPISGHTALYWYRQSLGQGLEFLIYFQGNSAPDKSGLPSDRFSAERTGGSVSTLTIQRTQQEDSAVYLCASSLVVGPGDTQYFGPGTRLTVL.

This clonotype showed up just a few times. The chain uses TRBV29-1 and TRBJ1-1, with 9 positions matching TRBD1. Germline trimming cut 8 bases from V and 0 bases from J; bases unmatched to any gene: 10. Germline loops: CDR1 SQVTM, CDR2 ANQGSEA. This CDR3 is built from 15 residues. CDR3 nucleotides: TGCAGCCTCTTCGAGGGACAGGGTATGAACACTGAAGCTTTCTTT. This sequence encodes CSLFEGQGMNTEAFF.

This clonotype was seen a handful of times. The V gene is TRBV9, the J gene TRBJ1-2; D is undetermined. Trimming took 0 bases from V and 10 from J, leaving 10 bases between them. The CDR3 length is 12 residues. Germline V gene sequence: CDR1 SGDLS, CDR2 YYNGEE. DNA of the CDR3: TGTGCCAGCAGCGTAGTAGGACCGCCCTACACCTTC. It encodes CASSVVGPPYTF.

The chain couples TRBV7-3 to TRBJ2-2, with 10 nucleotides matching TRBD2. Germline CDR1 reads SGHTA; CDR2 reads FQGTGA. The trim removed 0 bases at V and 7 bases at J, leaving 5 bases unmatched. The length of the CDR3 is 16 residues. CDR3 amino acids: CASSLTSGGAFGELFF. In DNA, the CDR3 is TGTGCCAGCAGCTTAACGAGCGGGGGGGCCTTCGGGGAGCTGTTTTTT.

This chain connects TRBV6-5 to TRBJ1-2; the D gene is possibly TRBD1 (5 bases). The CDR3 totals 13 residues. Per germline, CDR1 MNHEY and CDR2 SVGAGI. V lost 6 bases and J 2 bases, leaving 10 bases between the germline ends. The CDR3 nucleotides read TGTGCCAGCAGGGGACTTCTAAACTATGGCTACACCTTC. Translation: CASRGLLNYGYTF.

This clonotype was picked up many times. This chain connects TRBV12-3 or TRBV12-4 to TRBJ1-2; maybe TRBD1 (6 bases). The CDR3 covers 16 residues. Trimming cost V 6 bases and J 0 bases, with 17 bases left between them. CDR3 DNA: TGTGCCAGCAGCCCGAGGACAGCCAACTCTAACTATGGCTACACCTTC. Translation gives CASSPRTANSNYGYTF.

This chain joins TRBV20-1 and TRBJ2-3, with 10 bases aligning to TRBD2. Trimming at V came to 5 bases and at J to 4 bases, leaving 9 bases not matched to a gene. The germline gives CDR1 DFQATT, CDR2 SNEGSKA (reference sequence). The CDR3 spans 15 residues. The CDR3 loop is CSAATPSGGADTQYF. CDR3 nucleotides: TGCAGTGCTGCCACCCCGAGCGGGGGGGCAGATACGCAGTATTTT.

Many counts were recorded for this clonotype. V usage is TRBV20-1 and J usage is TRBJ1-5; weak D call: TRBD1 (6 bases). With 0 bases removed from V and 1 base from J, the gap between germline ends came to 7 bases. Germline values: CDR1 DFQATT, CDR2 SNEGSKA (reference sequence). The CDR3 sequence is 14 residues long. The CDR3 reads CSARDTGSNQPQHF. In DNA form, the CDR3 reads TGCAGTGCTAGAGATACAGGGAGCAATCAGCCCCAGCATTTT.

The sample holds a few counts of this clonotype. This chain connects TRBV7-8 to TRBJ1-1; D is perhaps TRBD1 (5 bases). From germline, CDR1 is SGHVS and CDR2 FQNEAQ. CDR3 length equals 13 residues. The V end lost 8 bases, the J end lost 0 bases, and 10 bases lay between the germline ends. This chain's CDR3 is CASGGPLNTEAFF. The DNA for the CDR3 is TGTGCCAGCGGGGGACCTCTGAACACTGAAGCTTTCTTT.